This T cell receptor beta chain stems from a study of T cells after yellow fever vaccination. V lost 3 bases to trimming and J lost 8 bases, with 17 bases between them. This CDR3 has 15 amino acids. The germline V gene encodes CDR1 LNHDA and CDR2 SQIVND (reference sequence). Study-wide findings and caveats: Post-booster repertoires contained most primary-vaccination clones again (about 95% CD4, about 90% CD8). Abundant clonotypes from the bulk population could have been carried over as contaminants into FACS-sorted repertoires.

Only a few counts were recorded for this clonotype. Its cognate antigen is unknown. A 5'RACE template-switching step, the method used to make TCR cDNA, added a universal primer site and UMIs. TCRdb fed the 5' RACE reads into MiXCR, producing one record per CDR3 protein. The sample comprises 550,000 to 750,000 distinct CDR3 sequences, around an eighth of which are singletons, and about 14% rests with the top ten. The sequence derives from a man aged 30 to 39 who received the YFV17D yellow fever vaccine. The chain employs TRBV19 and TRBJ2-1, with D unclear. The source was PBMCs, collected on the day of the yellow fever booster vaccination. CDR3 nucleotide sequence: TGTGCCAGTAGTATCAACGGCAGGCCGGCCGATGAGCAGTTCTTC. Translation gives CASSINGRPADEQFF.